The source of this T cell receptor beta chain is a study of cytomegalovirus exposure and HLA in healthy donors (dated by TCRdb to between 2016 and 2019). In the study overall: According to an earlier analysis of several hundred of the donors, some 180 million T cells yielded 90 million to 140 million unique TCR beta sequences and roughly 280 Gb of sequence data. Among about 390 genotyped donors of the cohort, an average of approximately 240,000 unique TCR beta nucleotide sequences were sequenced per donor, about a sixth of them non-productive. Along with the roughly 710-subject first cohort, a separate validation cohort of over 90 different subjects was used. Donor age, sex, ethnicity and CMV serostatus were compiled together with the repertoire data. All discovery cohort repertoires had been generated on a single sequencing platform. The study combined high-throughput TCR immunosequencing, statistical association of individual TCRs with disease status, and machine learning to predict cytomegalovirus infection status. The study used immunosequencing to profile the T cell repertoires of 666 subjects and linked those repertoires to cytomegalovirus serostatus. Rather than drawing on any new phenotypic data, the later analysis identified candidate immune exposures from TCR beta sequences and the way those sequences occurred across donors. The number of typed donors differed by locus: about 620-630 for A, B, C, DRB1 and DQB1; roughly 510 for DQA1; some 590 for DPA1; and 400 to 480 for DPB1. About 310 gigabases of sequencing data and roughly 90 million unique TCR sequences were included in an early release covering roughly 600 HLA-typed donors. The aim of the study was to test whether cataloging public T cell receptors could identify signatures of past pathogen exposure. Of the 350 to 450 genotyped donors, over 70% fell in the genetic ancestry cluster associated with self-reported Caucasian donors. A few DR-DQ haplotypes were treated as single units for association and clustering because of strong linkage in the cohort. A later genetic analysis took genome-wide SNP genotypes for about 55% of the 666 donors and used that subset as a discovery cohort. Class I and class II HLA loci were covered by the typing at four-digit resolution. A later analysis re-analyzed previously published TCR beta repertoires from 550 to 700 donors and added high-resolution HLA genotyping to study TCR occurrence patterns. To decide whether each TCR beta V gene segment behaved as functional or pseudogenic, an earlier analysis of some 570 of the donors relied on high-throughput TCR beta sequencing. Results the study describes overall, beyond this receptor: Because HLA typing was missing for some donors at each locus, association tests included only the typed subset. According to a later analysis, TCR association rates differed among HLA loci, with DRB1 alleles showing the most associated TCRs and HLA-C alleles showing the fewest. In a later analysis, around 15,000 TCR beta sequences were associated with specific HLA alleles at a false discovery rate of 0.05. The only immune exposure information available for the cohort was CMV serostatus. Broadly in line with IMGT annotations, most TCR beta V segments showed up in productive rearrangements about 87% or about 30% of the time in an earlier analysis of 587 of the donors. Most TCR sequences were seen in very few donors, while some public TCRs were found in many individuals. The classifier was reported to diagnose cytomegalovirus status with high specificity and sensitivity in both the original cohort and the validation cohort. The earlier analysis of 587 of the donors excluded roughly 17 rarely observed V segments, including chromosome 9 orphons, because counts were too low. Strong co-occurrence of HLA alleles, especially DR and DQ, made assigning TCR associations to individual alleles difficult. In this cohort, only TCR beta chains were sequenced, and detectable features were limited by the absence of alpha or paired-chain data. The study listed approximately 150 TCR beta chains as associated with cytomegalovirus. Several of the top co-occurrence clusters appeared to be linked to parvovirus B19, influenza, CMV and Epstein-Barr virus, according to a later analysis. In vitro tests confirmed that a few of the cytomegalovirus-associated TCR beta chains recognize cytomegalovirus antigens. According to the authors, the approach could potentially be generalized to other disease states and immunological phenotypes. A further reported finding was that TCR beta sequences accurately predicted the HLA-A and HLA-B alleles for most subjects in the first cohort. A later analysis found that most CMV-associated TCR beta chains appeared HLA-restricted, with HLA associations seemingly driven largely by CMV exposure. A later genetic analysis associated a missense DCLRE1C variant with V-gene and J-gene trimming of TCR beta chains, and an independent cohort replicated the association. Correlated functional status among segregating V segments might reflect linkage disequilibrium, but an unknown experimental factor could not be ruled out. The presence/absence analyses assumed that sequencing depth was roughly uniform across donors, and that assumption may not be true. A later analysis found that HLA-associated TCR beta chains were more clonally expanded and had lower generation probabilities than equally common non-associated chains. Some IMGT-functional V segments, including TRBV6-2 and TRBV6-3, could not be told apart with the 87-base-pair reads, so those segments were excluded. According to a later genetic analysis, donors in an Asian-associated ancestry cluster had fewer N-insertions in productive TCRs than the approximately 630-donor mean. A cluster of highly shared sequence variants was judged likely to be a technical artifact of the sequencing pipeline.

In regard to this clone: Its antigen specificity is not known. Base qualities are missing; no much larger clone stands one base away.

The library relied on the immunoSEQ multiplex PCR assay. The multiplex PCR relied on a mix of 60 forward primers for TCR Vbeta segments and 13 reverse primers for TCR Jbeta segments. The CDR3 region of rearranged TCR beta genes was amplified from genomic DNA by a multiplex PCR assay. The Illumina HiSeq System was used to sequence the amplified TCR beta libraries as 87-base-pair reads. The authors' analysis ran thus. In a later analysis, roughly 80 million unique TCR beta chains were counted across the roughly 610 repertoires, and about 10 million of these chains were shared by at least two donors. Raw reads were error-corrected and collapsed into unique sequences with a nearest-neighbor algorithm that merged closely related sequences to remove PCR and sequencing errors. To assign V, D and J gene segments, CDR3 sequences were aligned to IMGT reference sequences. For a sequence to be retained, at least a six-nucleotide match to both a V gene segment and a J gene segment was required. A rearrangement counted as productive if the CDR3 had no stop codons and remained in frame with V and J, and every other rearrangement counted as non-productive. Following IMGT convention, CDR3 was defined as the stretch from the second conserved V-encoded cysteine up to the conserved J-encoded phenylalanine. The earlier analysis of some 540 of the donors excluded any sequence lacking an unambiguous match to a single V gene segment. An earlier analysis of under 750 of the donors called V segments functional above 56.7% productive rearrangements and segregating when the between-donor standard deviation exceeded 5%. A statistical classification framework was built for diagnosing cytomegalovirus status from the catalog of TCR beta chain sequences. In a later analysis, V and J genes were assigned by comparing TCR nucleotide sequences against IMGT/GENE-DB human TR gene sequences. A later analysis assigned CDR3 sequences and most-parsimonious VDJ recombination scenarios with the TCRdist pipeline. A later analysis defined each TCR beta chain by its CDR3 amino acid sequence plus V-gene family, and excluded reads lacking a unique V-gene family. As a way to deal with suspected cross-contamination and a sequencing artifact, a later analysis dropped approximately 590 nucleotide sequences that were highly shared and had low generation probability. In a later analysis, a clonal expansion index for each public chain was calculated from normalized within-repertoire ranks of inferred template counts. In a later analysis, generation probabilities were computed with a VDJ recombination model fitted to out-of-frame rearrangements, and the resulting probabilities were checked against IGoR. In a later analysis, TCR-TCR, TCR-HLA and TCR-CMV co-occurrence was scored with hypergeometric tests, and a repertoire-size bias correction was applied to TCR pairs. To estimate false discovery rates, a later analysis permuted the HLA or CMV assignments 20 times. In a later analysis, co-occurring TCRs were grouped with DBSCAN, and TCRdist sequence similarity was added when clustering was performed within HLA-allele-positive subsets. Repertoires with fewer than 30,000 or more than 120,000 public chains, plus five repertoires with anomalous nucleotide sharing, were excluded from co-occurrence clustering. Imported from immuneACCESS, the table was reduced by TCRdb to in-frame sequences with V and J called. These copies leave out some clones; in studies compared against another copy, an unresolved V gene accounts for under half, and the cause of the remainder is not known. That table furnishes V, J and clone size, whereas the DNA furnished D and trimming. Here the sample has 150,000 to 200,000 clones; about four fifths occur a single time. The ten largest clones represent about 0.24% of the sample.

The cohort consisted of 600 to 750 healthy bone marrow donors. All cohort members were sampled while nominally healthy, although unrecorded immune exposures were likely present. The donor was CMV seronegative and was included in the group of several hundred seronegative cohort members. A peripheral blood sample was collected from each donor, and TCR beta sequencing was performed on peripheral blood mononuclear cells. The Qiagen DNeasy Blood Extraction Kit was used to extract genomic DNA from the blood cell samples. The CDR3, cysteine through phenylalanine, is 16 amino acids long. Only the CDR3 portion is preserved as DNA: 48 bases, with reading frame beginning at the first base. Reading the germline V gene (reference sequence) gives CDR1 SEHNR and CDR2 FQNEAQ.

In this chain, TRBV7-9 is recombined with TRBJ2-5, with TRBD1 perhaps the D gene, on 6 matching bases. The DNA matches TRBJ2-7 better at its end, which makes the J call doubtful. The sequence was obtained from a boy aged 5-17 years in good health and CMV-seronegative. Sequences were obtained from PBMCs. The CDR3 amino acid sequence is: CASSFEFRGQSYEQYF. The DNA sequence is given as TGTGCCAGCAGCTTCGAATTCCGTGGACAGAGCTACGAGCAGTACTTC.